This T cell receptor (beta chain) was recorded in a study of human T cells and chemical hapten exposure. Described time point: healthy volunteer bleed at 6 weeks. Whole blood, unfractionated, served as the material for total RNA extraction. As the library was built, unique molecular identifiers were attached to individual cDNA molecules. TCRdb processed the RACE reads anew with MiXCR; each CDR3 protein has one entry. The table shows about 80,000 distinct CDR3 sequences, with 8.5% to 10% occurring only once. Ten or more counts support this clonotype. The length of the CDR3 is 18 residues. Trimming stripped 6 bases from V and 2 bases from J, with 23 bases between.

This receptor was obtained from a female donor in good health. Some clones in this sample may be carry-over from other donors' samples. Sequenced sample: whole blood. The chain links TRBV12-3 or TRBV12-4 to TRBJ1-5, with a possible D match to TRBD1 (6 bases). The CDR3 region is CASSPRDTRFIRNQPQHF. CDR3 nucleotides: TGTGCCAGCAGCCCGAGGGACACCCGATTTATCCGCAATCAGCCCCAGCATTTT.